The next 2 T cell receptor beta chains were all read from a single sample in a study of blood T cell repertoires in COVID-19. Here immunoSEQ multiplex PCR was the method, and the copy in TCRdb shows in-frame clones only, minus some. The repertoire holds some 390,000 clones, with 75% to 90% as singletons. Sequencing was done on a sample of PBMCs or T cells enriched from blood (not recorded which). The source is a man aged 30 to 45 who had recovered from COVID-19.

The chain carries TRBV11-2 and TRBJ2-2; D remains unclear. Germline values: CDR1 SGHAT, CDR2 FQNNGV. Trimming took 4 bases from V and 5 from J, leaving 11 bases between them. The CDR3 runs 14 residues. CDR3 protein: CASSSTWNTGELFF. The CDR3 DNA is TGTGCCAGCAGCTCGACTTGGAATACCGGGGAGCTGTTTTTT.

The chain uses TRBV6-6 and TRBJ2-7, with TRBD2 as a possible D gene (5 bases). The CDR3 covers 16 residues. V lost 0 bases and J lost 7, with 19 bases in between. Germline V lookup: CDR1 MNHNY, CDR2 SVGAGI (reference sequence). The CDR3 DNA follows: TGTGCCAGCAGTTACTCAGGCGAGAGGGAGTTGGGGGAGCAGTACTTC. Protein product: CASSYSGERELGEQYF.